Detailed here is one TCR beta chain. Its antigen is unidentified. Sampled while nominally healthy, donors likely had unrecorded immune exposures. These data belong to a study of cytomegalovirus exposure and HLA in healthy donors. Study observations and caveats: Association of around 17,000 TCR beta sequences with HLA alleles was found at 0.05 false discovery rate in a later analysis. Within the data, a cluster of highly shared sequence variants was likely a sequencing artifact. Later work showed greater clonal expansion in HLA-associated TCR beta chains than in equally common others.

This CDR3 spans 14 amino acids. In germline, CDR1 is LGHNA, CDR2 YNFKEQ. Trimming took 0 bases from V and 7 from J, leaving 13 bases between them. Use of 60 Vbeta and 13 Jbeta primers characterized the PCR. Libraries were prepared by immunoSEQ multiplex PCR; TCRdb keeps only in-frame clonotypes and omits some of them. The sample has around 150,000 clones, 70% to 90% seen once; the top ten hold 3.5% to 5.5%. The sequenced sample consisted of PBMCs. The chain links TRBV4-2 to TRBJ2-7; D is unclear. The origin of this receptor is a woman between 40 and 55 years old in good health and CMV-seropositive. The CDR3 protein is CASSQDQRRYEQYF. The DNA for the CDR3 is TGTGCCAGCAGCCAAGATCAACGGAGATATGAGCAGTACTTC.